The 15 T cell receptor beta chains given below trace back to one sample, sequenced in a study of shared clonotypes between healthy human individuals. Method: immunoSEQ multiplex PCR; TCRdb's copy keeps in-frame clones and lacks some. The repertoire holds 800,000 to 950,000 clones, with approximately 97% as singletons. Naive CD8 populations comprised CD45RO-negative cells positively selected for CCR7, excluding terminally differentiated effector memory CD45RA+ cells. The specimen was naive CD8+ T cells sorted from blood. The source is a man aged 30 to 45 in good health.

The chain recombines TRBV25-1 with TRBJ1-4; D is perhaps TRBD1 (5 bases). The germline gives CDR1 MGHDK, CDR2 SYGVNS. The CDR3 totals 14 residues. V gave up 2 bases and J gave up 8 bases, with 12 bases separating them. The CDR3 DNA sequence: TGTGCCAGCAGTGAACTAGGGGTCGGAGAAAAACTGTTTTTT. This codes for CASSELGVGEKLFF.

V gene TRBV13 combines with J gene TRBJ2-7; 10 nucleotides line up with TRBD2. Germline lookup yields CDR1 PRHDT and CDR2 FYEKMQ (reference sequence). V dropped 4 bases and J dropped 3; count of bases not matched to a gene: 3. The CDR3 contains 14 residues. The CDR3 sequence is CASSSSGSVYEQYF. In DNA, the CDR3 is TGTGCCAGCAGCTCTAGCGGGAGTGTCTACGAGCAGTACTTC.

The chain joins TRBV7-8 to TRBJ2-7; TRBD2 aligns across 10 bases. Germline CDR1 is SGHVS and CDR2 is FQNEAQ. The CDR3 contains 15 residues. With 7 bases clipped from V and 5 bases from J, the junction kept 11 bases outside the gene matches. The CDR3 loop reads CASNIRAGGFNEQYF. CDR3 nucleotide sequence: TGTGCCAGCAATATAAGAGCGGGAGGGTTCAACGAGCAGTACTTC.

The rearrangement joins TRBV21-1 to TRBJ1-2. TRBV21-1 is assigned pseudogene status. This CDR3 region has 17 residues. CDR3 sequence reads: CASSKLTGARANYGYTF. The CDR3 DNA reads TGTGCCAGCAGCAAATTAACGGGGGCGCGGGCTAACTATGGCTACACCTTC.

The chain recombines TRBV6-1 with TRBJ1-5; 8 nucleotides line up with TRBD1. Germline V gene sequence: CDR1 MNHNS, CDR2 SASEGT. The CDR3 has 14 residues. J was trimmed by 5 bases and V by 6 bases; bases with no gene match: 6. For the CDR3, the DNA is TGTGCCAGCAGGGGGGACAGGAATGATCAGCCCCAGCATTTT. This gives the protein CASRGDRNDQPQHF.

The DNA for the CDR3 is TGTGCCAGCAGAAGTAGCGGGGTCGGTCCAGATACGCAGTATTTT. It yields the protein CASRSSGVGPDTQYF. V usage is TRBV5-4 and J usage is TRBJ2-3; TRBD2 matches at 8 bases. V was pared by 5 bases and J by 4 bases, with 9 bases of the junction left unmatched. Germline-derived CDR1 and CDR2 are SGHNT and YYREEE (reference sequence). This CDR3 region has 15 residues.

This chain joins TRBV7-9 and TRBJ2-5; 7 bases fit TRBD1. CDR3 length: 15 amino acids. V lost 5 bases, J lost 1 base, and 7 bases stayed unmatched. Germline V gives CDR1 SEHNR, CDR2 FQNEAQ (reference sequence). The CDR3 loop reads CASSPPTGAQETQYF. The DNA for the CDR3 is TGTGCCAGCAGCCCCCCTACAGGGGCCCAAGAGACCCAGTACTTC.

V gene TRBV5-6 combines with J gene TRBJ2-3, with a tentative D call TRBD2 (6 bases). V dropped 0 bases and J dropped 2 bases, with 10 bases sitting between them. This CDR3 has 15 residues. The germline gives CDR1 SGHDT, CDR2 YYEEEE. The CDR3 spells CASSLVSGDTDTQYF. CDR3 nucleotides: TGTGCCAGCAGCTTGGTTAGCGGAGACACAGATACGCAGTATTTT. The full variable domain, its missing parts supplied by reference TRBV5-6 and TRBJ2-3, is DAGVTQSPTHLIKTRGQQVTLRCSPKSGHDTVSWYQQALGQGPQFIFQYYEEEERQRGNFPDRFSGHQFPNYSSELNVNALLLGDSALYLCASSLVSGDTDTQYFGPGTRLTVL.

The chain employs TRBV6-1 and TRBJ1-1, with 7 bases aligning to TRBD1. CDR1 is MNHNS and CDR2 is SASEGT in the germline V gene. The V and J ends lost 4 bases and 11 bases, in that order; junction bases with no gene match: 16. This CDR3 spans 15 amino acids. CDR3 DNA: TGTGCCAGCAGTGTCGACAGGGTACTCGGTGGTTTGGCTTTCTTT. This gives the protein CASSVDRVLGGLAFF.

The CDR3 protein is CASSARGWETQYF. The CDR3 region has the DNA TGTGCCAGCAGCGCCCGGGGTTGGGAGACCCAGTACTTC. The chain uses TRBV11-2 and TRBJ2-5, with a possible D match to TRBD2 (5 bases). Between the trimmed V and J ends, which lost 5 bases and 5 bases, there was a span of 12 bases. The CDR3 is 13 residues long. Per the germline V gene, CDR1 is SGHAT and CDR2 is FQNNGV.

The gene calls are TRBV5-1 and TRBJ2-1; TRBD2 aligns across 10 bases. The J segment lost 4 bases and the V segment lost 3 bases, leaving 4 bases of the junction unmatched. The CDR3 extends over 15 amino acids. Germline CDR1 SGHRS, CDR2 YFSETQ. This CDR3 is CASSSGTSEYNEQFF. DNA for the CDR3: TGCGCCAGCAGCTCCGGGACTAGCGAGTACAATGAGCAGTTCTTC.

The V gene is TRBV6-5, the J gene TRBJ2-7, with a tentative D call TRBD1 (6 bases). The germline V gene encodes CDR1 MNHEY and CDR2 SVGAGI. The CDR3 has 13 residues. Between the trimmed V and J ends, which lost 6 bases and 4 bases, there was a span of 13 bases. This CDR3 is CASSAGEGYEQYF. In DNA, the CDR3 is TGTGCCAGCAGCGCAGGGGAAGGGTACGAGCAGTACTTC.

The chain links TRBV6-5 to TRBJ2-5; 7 bases are shared with TRBD1. Germline values: CDR1 MNHEY, CDR2 SVGAGI. Trimming took 10 bases from V and 2 from J; bases not matched to a gene: 1. The length of the CDR3 is 11 residues. CDR3 loop: CATTGQETQYF. In DNA, the CDR3 is TGTGCCACGACAGGGCAAGAGACCCAGTACTTC.

This clone was found once. The chain joins TRBV27 to TRBJ2-1, with 12 bases fitting TRBD2. J was trimmed by 8 bases and V by 7 bases; bases with no gene match: 24. CDR3 length equals 20 residues. CDR1 MNHEY and CDR2 SMNVEV come from the germline V gene (reference sequence). This CDR3 is CASTGTAITPGTSGSYEQFF. The CDR3 nucleotides read TGTGCCAGCACCGGGACAGCTATTACCCCCGGGACTAGCGGGTCCTATGAGCAGTTCTTC.

In regard to this clone: Other nucleotide sequences from this sample produce the same CDR3. The chain combines TRBV29-1 with TRBJ2-3; D is uncertain. This CDR3 spans 10 amino acids. Germline CDR1 is SQVTM and CDR2 is ANQGSEA. V was cut by 2 bases and J by 5 bases, with 2 bases left in between. CDR3: CSVERDTQYF. CDR3 coding DNA: TGCAGCGTTGAAAGAGATACGCAGTATTTT.